This T cell receptor beta chain was sequenced during a study of OX40 agonist ivuxolimab in advanced cancers. As for the study in general: Hepatocellular carcinoma, melanoma, renal cell or head and neck cancer occurred in dose-escalation patients. Checkpoint inhibitors had been given previously to approximately 40% of patients.

The cohort excluded patients with autoimmune disease history or systemic immunosuppression. Losses at the gene ends were 5 bases for V and 4 bases for J; bases not matched to a gene: 10. Germline lookup yields CDR1 MNHNS and CDR2 SASEGT. This CDR3 is built from 15 residues. The method was immunoSEQ multiplex PCR; TCRdb's version includes in-frame clones alone and lacks a portion of them. The sample consists of 35,000 to 40,000 clones, 85% to 90% of them appearing once. Sequencing used CD4+ or CD8+ T cells sorted from blood, obtained in a trial of the OX40 agonist ivuxolimab. This rearrangement joins TRBV6-1 to TRBJ2-5, with 7 nucleotides matching TRBD1. This TCR came from an adult with an advanced solid tumor such as melanoma, head and neck, liver or kidney cancer. The CDR3 DNA reads TGTGCCAGCAGTACACAGACAGGGATAGGAGAGACCCAGTACTTC. Translation: CASSTQTGIGETQYF.